This T cell receptor (beta chain) was found in a study of blood T cell repertoires in COVID-19. Study-wide background: T cells, B-cell-depleted T cells, or PBMCs supplied cDNA or gDNA.

The CDR3 has 15 residues. Germline-derived CDR1 and CDR2 are KGHDR and SFDVKD. V shed 3 bases and J 5 bases; nucleotides not matched to a gene: 3. Participant reports of clinical history set cohort assignment. Exposed study participants had met a COVID-19 case within 2 weeks before entry. Per the study methods: For nucleated cells, counts were estimated from reference gene primer amplification. This table comes from immunoSEQ multiplex PCR, and its TCRdb copy is limited to in-frame clones, with some not included. That table gives V, J and clone size, and the DNA gave D and trimming. The table shows a few hundred thousand clones, with roughly 86% occurring only once.

The chain couples TRBV24-1 to TRBJ2-7, with 13 nucleotides matching TRBD2. The sequence came from a woman aged 25 to 45 who had been exposed to COVID-19. What was sequenced was PBMCs or T cells enriched from blood (not recorded which). The CDR3 DNA reads as TGTGCCACCAGTGATAGGACTAGCGGGAGACACGAGCAGTACTTC. Its protein product is CATSDRTSGRHEQYF.